These 3 T cell receptor beta chains were all obtained from the same sample, sequenced in a study of OX40 agonist ivuxolimab in advanced cancers. Clones were sequenced by immunoSEQ multiplex PCR, and TCRdb holds only the in-frame ones, with some missing. The table has tens of thousands of clones, more than 70% seen once. The sample consisted of CD4+ or CD8+ T cells sorted from blood, taken in a trial of the OX40 agonist ivuxolimab. The receptors were gathered from an adult with an advanced solid tumor such as melanoma, head and neck, liver or kidney cancer.

This chain links TRBV18 with TRBJ1-1, with a possible D match to TRBD1 (5 bases). CDR3 size: 16 residues. Germline lookup yields CDR1 KGHSH and CDR2 LQKENI. Trimming removed 4 bases at V and 0 bases at J, with 15 bases between. CDR3 residues: CASSRGTLLMNTEAFF. In DNA, the CDR3 is TGTGCCAGCTCACGCGGGACGCTACTTATGAACACTGAAGCTTTCTTT. Using reference TRBV18 and TRBJ1-1 for the parts outside the CDR3, the full variable domain is NAGVMQNPRHLVRRRGQEARLRCSPMKGHSHVYWYRQLPEEGLKFMVYLQKENIIDESGMPKERFSAEFPKEGPSILRIQQVVRGDSAAYFCASSRGTLLMNTEAFFGQGTRLTVV.

Details on this clone: Other nucleotide sequences in the sample specify the same CDR3. The V call is TRBV5-1, the J call TRBJ2-7, with 11 bases lining up with TRBD2. J was trimmed by 4 bases and V by 2 bases; bases with no gene match: 5. This CDR3 region has 15 residues. Germline lookup yields CDR1 SGHRS and CDR2 YFSETQ. Written as DNA, the CDR3 is TGCGCCAGCAGCTTAACTAGCGGGGGACCTTACGAGCAGTACTTC. Translated, it gives CASSLTSGGPYEQYF.

The chain links TRBV5-1 to TRBJ2-7; D tentatively reads TRBD1 or TRBD2 (5 bases each). Trimming removed 4 bases from V and 4 bases from J, with 21 bases in between. The CDR3 totals 16 residues. CDR1 is SGHRS and CDR2 is YFSETQ in the germline V gene. The CDR3 here is CASSRVGTTDLYEQYF. The CDR3, as DNA: TGCGCCAGCAGCAGGGTGGGGACCACAGACCTATACGAGCAGTACTTC. The full variable domain, rest sourced from reference TRBV5-1 and TRBJ2-7, is KAGVTQTPRYLIKTRGQQVTLSCSPISGHRSVSWYQQTPGQGLQFLFEYFSETQRNKGNFPGRFSGRQFSNSRSEMNVSTLELGDSALYLCASSRVGTTDLYEQYFGPGTRLTVT.